This T cell receptor (beta chain) appears in the sequencing data of a study of Tregs in tolerant kidney transplant recipients. General study results and limits: This study did not directly address biological reproducibility. Validation in larger populations is needed because few patients were studied.

About this clone itself: The target antigen is unknown.

TCRdb's copy holds only in-frame clones and misses some; the assay was immunoSEQ multiplex PCR. The sample lists about 77,000 clones; around 98% were seen once. The clonotype comes from a human donor who received a combined kidney and bone marrow transplant. The material was CD4+ T cells from blood, obtained before the transplant.

CDR3 in amino acids: CASSYDRGYFYGYTF. CDR3 nucleotide sequence: TGTGCCAGCAGTTATGATCGCGGGTATTTCTATGGCTACACCTTC. The chain joins TRBV7-9 to TRBJ1-2; D is undetermined. CDR3 size: 15 residues. Germline V gene lookup returns CDR1 SEHNR and CDR2 FQNEAQ (reference sequence). Trimming cost V 6 bases and J 4 bases, with 18 bases left between them. Using reference TRBV7-9 and TRBJ1-2 for the parts outside the CDR3, the full variable domain is DTGVSQNPRHKITKRGQNVTFRCDPISEHNRLYWYRQTLGQGPEFLTYFQNEAQLEKSRLLSDRFSAERPKGSFSTLEIQRTEQGDSAMYLCASSYDRGYFYGYTFGSGTRLTVV.